The clone carrying this T cell receptor (beta chain) was seen only once. Time point meaning: pre-treatment baseline. The data stem from a study of blood T cell dynamics during melanoma immunotherapy. Sequencing was performed with immunoSEQ multiplex PCR; in TCRdb, only in-frame clones are kept and a portion is missing. The sample gives about 13,000 clones, 90% to 95% of which show up once; 0.18% is in the top ten. Trimming removed 4 bases from V and 0 bases from J, with 19 bases in between. Germline CDR1 and CDR2: SGDLS and YYNGEE. This CDR3 is built from 18 residues. This receptor was obtained from a human donor with melanoma. The rearrangement links TRBV9 to TRBJ2-2; D might be TRBD1 or TRBD2, each matching 5 bases. The sample was effector memory CD8+ T cells from blood, taken from a patient treated with checkpoint blockade. This CDR3 reads CASSTPGPLMANTGELFF. CDR3 DNA sequence: TGTGCCAGCAGCACCCCGGGGCCTCTGATGGCGAACACCGGGGAGCTGTTTTTT.